This T cell receptor beta chain comes out of a study of T-cell reconstitution after alpha-beta-depleted transplantation in children. On this clonotype itself: What it recognizes is unknown.

A TCRbeta library incorporating unique molecular identifiers was prepared. Each CDR3 protein is one row after TCRdb ran MiXCR on the PCR reads. The sample lists about a million distinct CDR3 sequences, about 30% occurring once. J was trimmed by 3 bases and V by 4 bases; bases with no gene match: 4. CDR1 is SGHTA, CDR2 FQGNSA, per germline. The CDR3 is made up of 15 amino acids. Overall study results and limits: Reportedly, roughly two months post-transplant, alpha-beta T cells arose from several hundred expanded graft clones. Hyperexpanded clones declined; after one year, newly produced T cells mostly supplied diversity. Some patients' high day-60 TCRbeta diversity was attributed to recipient cells surviving conditioning.

This receptor was taken from a boy under three years old who had a stem cell transplant for SCID, so the T cells may come from the graft donor. The V and J genes are TRBV7-2 and TRBJ2-5; 11 bases are shared with TRBD2. Specimen: PBMCs, mostly from graft donor cells, collected 360 days after TCRalphabeta/CD19-depleted stem cell transplant. As DNA, the CDR3 is TGTGCCAGCAGCTGGGATAGCGGGGGGGAAGAGACCCAGTACTTC. Its protein product is CASSWDSGGEETQYF.